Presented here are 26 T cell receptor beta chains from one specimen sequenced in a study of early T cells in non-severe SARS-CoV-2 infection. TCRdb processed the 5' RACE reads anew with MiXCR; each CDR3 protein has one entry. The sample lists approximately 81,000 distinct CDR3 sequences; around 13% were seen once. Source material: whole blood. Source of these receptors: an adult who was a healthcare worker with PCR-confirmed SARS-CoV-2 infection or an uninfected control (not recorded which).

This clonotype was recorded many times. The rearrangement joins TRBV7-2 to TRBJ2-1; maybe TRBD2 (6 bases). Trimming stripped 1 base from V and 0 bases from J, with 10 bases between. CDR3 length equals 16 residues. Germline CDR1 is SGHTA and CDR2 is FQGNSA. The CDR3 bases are TGTGCCAGCAGCTTAGTACGGGGGAACTCCTACAATGAGCAGTTCTTC. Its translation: CASSLVRGNSYNEQFF. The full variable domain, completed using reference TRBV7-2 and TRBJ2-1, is GAGVSQSPSNKVTEKGKDVELRCDPISGHTALYWYRQSLGQGLEFLIYFQGNSAPDKSGLPSDRFSAERTGGSVSTLTIQRTQQEDSAVYLCASSLVRGNSYNEQFFGPGTRLTVL.

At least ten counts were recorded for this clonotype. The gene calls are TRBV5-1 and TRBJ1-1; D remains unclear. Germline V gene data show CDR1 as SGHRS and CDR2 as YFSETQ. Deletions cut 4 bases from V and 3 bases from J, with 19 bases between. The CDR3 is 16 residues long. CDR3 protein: CASSPRHIPVDTEAFF. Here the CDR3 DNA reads TGCGCCAGCAGCCCCCGACATATCCCTGTGGACACTGAAGCTTTCTTT.

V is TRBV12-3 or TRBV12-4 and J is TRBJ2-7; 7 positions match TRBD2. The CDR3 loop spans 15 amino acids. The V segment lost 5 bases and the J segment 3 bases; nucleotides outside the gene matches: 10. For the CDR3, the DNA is TGTGCCAGCAGTCCTCGGGGGACTACGATCTACGAGCAGTACTTC. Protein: CASSPRGTTIYEQYF.

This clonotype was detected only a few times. For the CDR3, the DNA is TGTGCCAGCAGCTTAGGCGGGACAGGTTCCTACGAGCAGTACTTC. Its protein is CASSLGGTGSYEQYF. The chain is built from TRBV7-2 and TRBJ2-7, with TRBD1 matching over 8 bases. Germline lookup yields CDR1 SGHTA and CDR2 FQGNSA. This CDR3 comprises 15 residues. V shed 1 base, J shed 1 base, and the junction held 3 bases outside the gene matches.

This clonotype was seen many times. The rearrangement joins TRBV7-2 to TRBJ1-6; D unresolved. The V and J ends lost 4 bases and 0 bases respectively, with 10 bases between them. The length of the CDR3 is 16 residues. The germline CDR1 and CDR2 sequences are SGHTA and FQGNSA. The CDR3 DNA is TGTGCCAGCAGCTCACGGGTGAGCTCCTATAATTCACCCCTCCACTTT. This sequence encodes CASSSRVSSYNSPLHF.

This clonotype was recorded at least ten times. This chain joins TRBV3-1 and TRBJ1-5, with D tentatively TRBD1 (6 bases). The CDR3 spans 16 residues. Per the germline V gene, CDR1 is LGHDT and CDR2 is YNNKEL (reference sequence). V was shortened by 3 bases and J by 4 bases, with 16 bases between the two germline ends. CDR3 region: CASSQGSKQGNQPQHF. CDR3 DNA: TGTGCCAGCAGCCAGGGTAGCAAACAGGGTAATCAGCCCCAGCATTTT.

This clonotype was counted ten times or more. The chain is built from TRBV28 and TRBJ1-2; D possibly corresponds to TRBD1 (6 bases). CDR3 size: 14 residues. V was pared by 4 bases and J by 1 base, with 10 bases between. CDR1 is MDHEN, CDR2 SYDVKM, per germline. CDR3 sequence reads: CASSSTGFNYGYTF. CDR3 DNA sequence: TGTGCCAGCAGTTCGACAGGTTTTAACTATGGCTACACCTTC.

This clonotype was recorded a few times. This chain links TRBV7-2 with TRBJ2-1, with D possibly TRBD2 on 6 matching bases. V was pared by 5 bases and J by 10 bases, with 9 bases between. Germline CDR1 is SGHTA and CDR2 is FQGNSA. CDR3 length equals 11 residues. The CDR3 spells CASSQRGEQFF. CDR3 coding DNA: TGTGCCAGCAGCCAACGGGGGGAGCAGTTCTTC.

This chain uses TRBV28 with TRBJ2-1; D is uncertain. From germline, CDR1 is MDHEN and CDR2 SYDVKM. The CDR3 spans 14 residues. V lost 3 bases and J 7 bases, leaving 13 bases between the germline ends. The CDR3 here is CASSFGPSVNEQFF. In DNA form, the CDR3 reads TGTGCCAGCAGTTTCGGCCCCTCGGTAAATGAGCAGTTCTTC.

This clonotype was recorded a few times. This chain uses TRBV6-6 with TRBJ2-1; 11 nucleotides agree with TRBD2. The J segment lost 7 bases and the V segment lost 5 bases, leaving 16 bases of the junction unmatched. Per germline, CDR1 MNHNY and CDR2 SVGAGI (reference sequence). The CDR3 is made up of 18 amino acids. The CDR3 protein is CASSPLSGTSGGGNEQFF. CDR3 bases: TGTGCCAGCAGTCCCCTTAGTGGGACTAGCGGTGGGGGGAATGAGCAGTTCTTC.

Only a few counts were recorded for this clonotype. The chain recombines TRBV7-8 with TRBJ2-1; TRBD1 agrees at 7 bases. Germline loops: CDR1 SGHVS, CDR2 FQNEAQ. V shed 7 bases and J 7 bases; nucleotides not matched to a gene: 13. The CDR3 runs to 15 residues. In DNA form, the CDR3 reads TGTGCCAGCATCCCATCTGGCGTCAGGGGGAATGAGCAGTTCTTC. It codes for CASIPSGVRGNEQFF.

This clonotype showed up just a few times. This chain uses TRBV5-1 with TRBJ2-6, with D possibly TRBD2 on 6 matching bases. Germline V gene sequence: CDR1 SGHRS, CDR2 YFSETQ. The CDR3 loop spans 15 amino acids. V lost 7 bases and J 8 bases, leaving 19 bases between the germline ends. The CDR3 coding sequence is TGCGCCAGCGGGACGGGCACCGGCGGGACCAACGTCCTGACTTTC. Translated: CASGTGTGGTNVLTF.

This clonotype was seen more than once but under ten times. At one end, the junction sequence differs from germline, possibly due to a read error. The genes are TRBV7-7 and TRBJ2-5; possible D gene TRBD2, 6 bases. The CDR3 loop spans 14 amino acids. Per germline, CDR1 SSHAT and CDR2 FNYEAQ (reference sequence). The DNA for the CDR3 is TGTGCTAGCAGCCCCGGGGGACGCCTGGAGACCCAGTACTTC. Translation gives CASSPGGRLETQYF.

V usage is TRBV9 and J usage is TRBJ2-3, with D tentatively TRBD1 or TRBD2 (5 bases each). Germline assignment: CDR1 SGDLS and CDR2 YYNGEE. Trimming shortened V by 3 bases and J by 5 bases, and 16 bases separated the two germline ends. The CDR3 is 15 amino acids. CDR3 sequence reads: CASSEEGLLRDTQYF. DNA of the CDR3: TGTGCCAGCAGCGAAGAGGGGCTGTTAAGAGATACGCAGTATTTT. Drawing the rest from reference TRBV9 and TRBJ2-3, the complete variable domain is DSGVTQTPKHLITATGQRVTLRCSPRSGDLSVYWYQQSLDQGLQFLIQYYNGEERAKGNILERFSAQQFPDLHSELNLSSLELGDSALYFCASSEEGLLRDTQYFGPGTRLTVL.

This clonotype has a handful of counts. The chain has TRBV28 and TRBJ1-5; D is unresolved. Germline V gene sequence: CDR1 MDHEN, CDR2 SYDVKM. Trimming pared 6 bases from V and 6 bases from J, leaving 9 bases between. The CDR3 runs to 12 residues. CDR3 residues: CASSIDIQPQHF. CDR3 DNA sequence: TGTGCCAGCAGCATCGACATTCAGCCCCAGCATTTT.

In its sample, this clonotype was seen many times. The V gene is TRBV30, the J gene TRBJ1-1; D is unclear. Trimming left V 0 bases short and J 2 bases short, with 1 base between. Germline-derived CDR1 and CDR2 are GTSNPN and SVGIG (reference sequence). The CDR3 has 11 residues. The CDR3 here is CAWSVNTEAFF. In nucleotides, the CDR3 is TGTGCCTGGAGTGTTAACACTGAAGCTTTCTTT.

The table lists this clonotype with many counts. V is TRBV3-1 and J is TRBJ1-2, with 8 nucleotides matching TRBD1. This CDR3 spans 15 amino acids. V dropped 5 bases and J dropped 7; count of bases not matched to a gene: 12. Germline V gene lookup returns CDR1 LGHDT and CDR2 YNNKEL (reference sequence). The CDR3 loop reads CASSTRQGRVVGYTF. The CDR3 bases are TGTGCCAGCAGCACCCGACAGGGGAGGGTGGTTGGCTACACCTTC.

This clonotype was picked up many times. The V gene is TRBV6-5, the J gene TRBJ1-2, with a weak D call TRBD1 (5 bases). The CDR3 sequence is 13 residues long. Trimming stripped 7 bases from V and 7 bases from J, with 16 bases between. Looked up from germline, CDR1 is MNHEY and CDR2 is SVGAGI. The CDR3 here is CASTTRGVSGYTF. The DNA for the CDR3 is TGTGCCAGCACTACGAGGGGCGTAAGTGGCTACACCTTC.

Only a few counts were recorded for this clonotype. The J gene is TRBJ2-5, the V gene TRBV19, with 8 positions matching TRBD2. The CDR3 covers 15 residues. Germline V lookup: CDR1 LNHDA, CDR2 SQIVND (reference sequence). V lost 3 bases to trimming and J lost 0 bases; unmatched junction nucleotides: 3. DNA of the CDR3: TGTGCCAGTAGTATCACTAGCGGAGACCAAGAGACCCAGTACTTC. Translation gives CASSITSGDQETQYF.

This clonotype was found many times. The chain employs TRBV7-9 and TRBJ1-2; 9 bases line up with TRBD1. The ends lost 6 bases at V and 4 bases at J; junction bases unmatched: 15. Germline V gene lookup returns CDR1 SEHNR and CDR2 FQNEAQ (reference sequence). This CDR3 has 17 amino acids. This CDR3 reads CASREDRGKWSTYGYTF. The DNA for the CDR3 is TGTGCCAGCAGAGAAGACAGGGGGAAATGGTCCACCTATGGCTACACCTTC.

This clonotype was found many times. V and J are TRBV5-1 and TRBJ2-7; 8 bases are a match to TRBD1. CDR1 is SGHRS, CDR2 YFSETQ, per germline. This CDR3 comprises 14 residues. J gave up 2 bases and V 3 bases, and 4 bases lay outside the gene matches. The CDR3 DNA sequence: TGCGCCAGCAGCTCGACAGGGGATCCCTACGAGCAGTACTTC. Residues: CASSSTGDPYEQYF.

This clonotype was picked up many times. CDR3 nucleotide sequence: TGTGCCAGTTCTACGGGAGGGGAGGAGACCCAGTACTTC. Amino acid sequence: CASSTGGEETQYF. The chain links TRBV2 to TRBJ2-5, with 8 bases matching TRBD2. Per germline, CDR1 SNHLY and CDR2 FYNNEI. V lost 9 bases to trimming and J lost 5 bases; unmatched junction nucleotides: 8. CDR3 length: 13 residues.

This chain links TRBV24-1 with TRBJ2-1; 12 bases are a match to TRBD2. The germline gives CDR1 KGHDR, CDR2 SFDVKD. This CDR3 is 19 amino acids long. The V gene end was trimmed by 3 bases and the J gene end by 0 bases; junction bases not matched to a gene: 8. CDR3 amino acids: CATSDPLAGGDSSYNEQFF. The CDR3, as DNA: TGTGCCACCAGTGATCCTCTAGCGGGAGGGGATAGCTCCTACAATGAGCAGTTCTTC.

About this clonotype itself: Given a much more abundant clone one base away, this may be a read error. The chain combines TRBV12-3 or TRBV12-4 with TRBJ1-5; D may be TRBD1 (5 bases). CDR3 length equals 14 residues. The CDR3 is CASSFLGVDHPQHF. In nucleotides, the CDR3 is TGTGCCAGCAGTTTTTTAGGGGTGGATCATCCCCAGCATTTT.

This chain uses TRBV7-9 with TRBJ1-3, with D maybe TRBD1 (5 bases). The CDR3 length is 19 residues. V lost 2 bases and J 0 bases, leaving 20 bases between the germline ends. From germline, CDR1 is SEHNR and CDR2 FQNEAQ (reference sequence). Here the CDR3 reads CASSLLKLIQVSSGNTIYF. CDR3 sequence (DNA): TGTGCCAGCAGCTTACTCAAACTTATACAGGTCAGCTCTGGAAACACCATATATTTT.

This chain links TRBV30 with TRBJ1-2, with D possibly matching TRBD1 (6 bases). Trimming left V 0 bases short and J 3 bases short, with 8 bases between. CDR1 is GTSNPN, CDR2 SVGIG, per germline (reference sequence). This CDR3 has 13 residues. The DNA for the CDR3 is TGTGCCTGGAGTGTACAGGGATACTATGGCTACACCTTC. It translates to CAWSVQGYYGYTF.